This T cell receptor (beta chain) derives from a study of blood T cell repertoires in COVID-19 (dated by TCRdb to the early 2020s). General notes on the study: Collaborator samples came from the United States, Italy and Spain and covered acute and convalescent phases of COVID-19. The material from the prospective study consisted of cDNA or gDNA derived from T cells, B-cell-depleted T cells, or PBMCs. The dataset comprised deeply sampled blood TCRbeta repertoires from subjects exposed to, actively infected with, or recovered from COVID-19. The repertoires were released in a freely available public database intended as a resource for research on the immune response to SARS-CoV-2. Samples came from the ongoing ImmuneRACE study (first 160 participants) plus 1,254 subjects from 6 global collaborators. A de-identified subject ID, COVID-19 status, age in years and sex were almost always included in the sample metadata. HLA class I and class II types, where available, came from metadata supplied by the sample provider rather than from assay-based typing. The investigation overall reported the following: Clinical and demographic metadata were provided uncurated, with the amount varying by source and participant.

TCRbeta CDR3 regions were amplified from genomic DNA using the immunoSEQ Assay, a bias-controlled multiplex PCR. As for the original processing: Nucleated cell counts per sample were estimated from amplification of reference gene primers within the assay. To quantify the absolute abundance of each unique TCRbeta CDR3 rearrangement, sequence reads were collapsed and filtered. For each sample, productive Simpson clonality was calculated as the square root of Simpson's diversity index across productive rearrangements. This immuneACCESS table, as held by TCRdb, lists in-frame sequences with V and J called but not all clones. Of the missing ones, under half trace to an unresolved V gene in checked studies; the others have no known cause. The V and J calls and the clone size are those of that table, but D and trimming were determined from the DNA. The sample data list 160,000 or so clones, and 65% to 90% of these were observed just once. Of the sample, 1.5% to 1.7% falls within the top ten clones.

The collaborating institutions used their own protocols to collect whole blood in K2EDTA tubes. For TCRbeta analysis, collaborators shipped samples as frozen whole blood, isolated PBMCs, or DNA extracted from either of those sample types. Comments on this clone: Its antigen is currently not known. The junction differs from germline at one of its ends, possibly a read error.

The sample was peripheral blood. The receptor was derived from a human donor in a cohort sampled during active COVID-19.

The CDR3 has the sequence CASSPGLTGQTSSF. In nucleotides, the sequence is TGTGCCAGCAGCCCCGGTTTGACGGGACAGACCTCGTCCTTC. The rearranged chain carries TRBV11-2 and TRBJ1-2; 7 nucleotides in the junction match TRBD1. CDR1 is given as SGHAT and CDR2 as FQNNGV, both from the germline V gene. CDR3 length: 14 amino acids, cysteine to phenylalanine. Of all the DNA, just the CDR3 is kept, 42 bases in frame from base 1.